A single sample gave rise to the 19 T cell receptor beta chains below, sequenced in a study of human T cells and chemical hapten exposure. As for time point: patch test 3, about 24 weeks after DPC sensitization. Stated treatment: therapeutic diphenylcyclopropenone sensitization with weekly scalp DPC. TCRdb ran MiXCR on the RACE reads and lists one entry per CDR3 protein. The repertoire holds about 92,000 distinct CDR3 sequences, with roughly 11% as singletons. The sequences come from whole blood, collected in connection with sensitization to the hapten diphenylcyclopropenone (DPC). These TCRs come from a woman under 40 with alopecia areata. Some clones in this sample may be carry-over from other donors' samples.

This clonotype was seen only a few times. The CDR3 reads CASTYGRRNYEQYF. CDR3 DNA sequence: TGTGCCAGCACCTATGGGAGGAGAAACTACGAGCAGTACTTC. V usage is TRBV5-6 and J usage is TRBJ2-7; TRBD2 is a possible D gene (6 bases). Germline V gene sequence: CDR1 SGHDT, CDR2 YYEEEE. The CDR3 runs to 14 residues. Trimming left V 6 bases short and J 3 bases short, with 16 bases between.

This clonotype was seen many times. CDR3 DNA: TGTGCCAGCAGCCAAGTCGGGGGGATCGAAGATACGCAGTATTTT. Its protein is CASSQVGGIEDTQYF. The rearrangement joins TRBV3-1 to TRBJ2-3; 7 nucleotides agree with TRBD2. This CDR3 is built from 15 residues. Trimming removed 1 base from V and 5 bases from J; junction bases left unmatched: 6. Germline CDR1 and CDR2: LGHDT and YNNKEL (reference sequence).

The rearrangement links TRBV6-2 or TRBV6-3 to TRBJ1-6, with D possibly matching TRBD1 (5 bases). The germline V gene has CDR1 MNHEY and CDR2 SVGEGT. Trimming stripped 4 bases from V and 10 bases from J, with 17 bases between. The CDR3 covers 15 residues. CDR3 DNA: TGTGCCAGCAGTTCGACGGACATATTTGGATCACCCCTCCACTTT. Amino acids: CASSSTDIFGSPLHF.

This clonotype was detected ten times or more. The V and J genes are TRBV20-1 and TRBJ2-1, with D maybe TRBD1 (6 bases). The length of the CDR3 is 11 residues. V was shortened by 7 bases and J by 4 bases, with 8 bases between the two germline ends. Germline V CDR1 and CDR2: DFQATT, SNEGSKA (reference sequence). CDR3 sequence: CSGDTYNEQFF. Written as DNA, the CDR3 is TGCAGTGGGGACACATACAATGAGCAGTTCTTC.

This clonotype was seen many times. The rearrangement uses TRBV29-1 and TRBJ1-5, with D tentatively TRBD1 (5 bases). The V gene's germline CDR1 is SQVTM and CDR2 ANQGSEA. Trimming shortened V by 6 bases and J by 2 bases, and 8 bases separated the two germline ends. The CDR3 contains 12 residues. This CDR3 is CSVQVGNQPQHF. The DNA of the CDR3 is TGCAGCGTACAGGTGGGCAATCAGCCCCAGCATTTT.

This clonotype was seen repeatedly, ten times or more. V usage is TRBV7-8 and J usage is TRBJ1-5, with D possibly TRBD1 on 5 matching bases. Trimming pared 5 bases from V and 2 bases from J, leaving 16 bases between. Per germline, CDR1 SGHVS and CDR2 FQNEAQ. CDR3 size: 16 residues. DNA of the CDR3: TGTGCCAGCAGCCCTAGGGGCCAGACTGGCAATCAGCCCCAGCATTTT. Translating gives CASSPRGQTGNQPQHF.

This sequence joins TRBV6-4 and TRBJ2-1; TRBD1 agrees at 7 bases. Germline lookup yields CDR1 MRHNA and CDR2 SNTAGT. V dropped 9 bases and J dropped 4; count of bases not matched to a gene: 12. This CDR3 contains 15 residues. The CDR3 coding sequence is TGTGCCAGAGGGGACAGAACTGTCGAATACAATGAGCAGTTCTTC. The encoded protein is CARGDRTVEYNEQFF.

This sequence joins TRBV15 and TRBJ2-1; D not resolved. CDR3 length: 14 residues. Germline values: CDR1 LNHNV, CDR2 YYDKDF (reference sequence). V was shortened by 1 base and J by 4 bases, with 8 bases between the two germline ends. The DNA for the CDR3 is TGTGCCACCAGCAGAGCCCAGAGTTACAATGAGCAGTTCTTC. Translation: CATSRAQSYNEQFF. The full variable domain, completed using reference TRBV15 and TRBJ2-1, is DAMVIQNPRYQVTQFGKPVTLSCSQTLNHNVMYWYQQKSSQAPKLLFHYYDKDFNNEADTPDNFQSRRPNTSFCFLDIRSPGLGDTAMYLCATSRAQSYNEQFFGPGTRLTVL.

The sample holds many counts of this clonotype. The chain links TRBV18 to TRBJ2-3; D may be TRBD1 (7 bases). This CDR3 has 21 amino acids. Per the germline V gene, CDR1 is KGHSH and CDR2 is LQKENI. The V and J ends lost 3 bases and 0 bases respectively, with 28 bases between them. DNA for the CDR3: TGTGCCAGCTCACCTCGCGAAAATTCAGGGGGGCTAGCCGGGAGCACAGATACGCAGTATTTT. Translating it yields CASSPRENSGGLAGSTDTQYF.

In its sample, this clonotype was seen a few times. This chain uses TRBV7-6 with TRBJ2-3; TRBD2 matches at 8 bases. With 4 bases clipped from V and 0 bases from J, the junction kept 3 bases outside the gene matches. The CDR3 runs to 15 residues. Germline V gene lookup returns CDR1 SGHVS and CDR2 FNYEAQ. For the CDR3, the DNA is TGTGCCAGCAGCTCCTCTAGCGGGAGCACAGATACGCAGTATTTT. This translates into CASSSSSGSTDTQYF.

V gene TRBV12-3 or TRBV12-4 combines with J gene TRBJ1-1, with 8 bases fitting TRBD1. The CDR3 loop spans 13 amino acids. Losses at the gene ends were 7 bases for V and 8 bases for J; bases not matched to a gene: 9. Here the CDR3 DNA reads TGTGCCAGCATTTTGACAGGGGAAGGGGAAGCTTTCTTT. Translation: CASILTGEGEAFF.

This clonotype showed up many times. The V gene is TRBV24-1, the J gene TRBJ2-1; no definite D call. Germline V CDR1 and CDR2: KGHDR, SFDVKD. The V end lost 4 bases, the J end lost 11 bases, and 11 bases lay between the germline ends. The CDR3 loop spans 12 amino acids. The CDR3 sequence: CATSEYTEKQFF. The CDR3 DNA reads TGTGCCACCAGTGAATACACGGAAAAGCAGTTCTTC.

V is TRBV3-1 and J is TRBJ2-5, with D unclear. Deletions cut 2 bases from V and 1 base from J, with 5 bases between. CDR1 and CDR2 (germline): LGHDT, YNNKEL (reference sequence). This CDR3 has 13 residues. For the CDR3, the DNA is TGTGCCAGCAGCCAAACTTCCCAAGAGACCCAGTACTTC. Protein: CASSQTSQETQYF.

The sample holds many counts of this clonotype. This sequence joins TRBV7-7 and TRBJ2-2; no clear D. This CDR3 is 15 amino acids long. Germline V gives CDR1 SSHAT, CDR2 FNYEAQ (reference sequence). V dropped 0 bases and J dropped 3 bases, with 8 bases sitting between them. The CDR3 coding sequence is TGTGCCAGCAGCTTAGCAAGGGCCGACACCGGGGAGCTGTTTTTT. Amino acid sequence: CASSLARADTGELFF. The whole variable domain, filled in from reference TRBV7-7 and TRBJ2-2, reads GAGVSQSPRYKVTKRGQDVTLRCDPISSHATLYWYQQALGQGPEFLTYFNYEAQPDKSGLPSDRFSAERPEGSISTLTIQRTEQRDSAMYRCASSLARADTGELFFGEGSRLTVL.

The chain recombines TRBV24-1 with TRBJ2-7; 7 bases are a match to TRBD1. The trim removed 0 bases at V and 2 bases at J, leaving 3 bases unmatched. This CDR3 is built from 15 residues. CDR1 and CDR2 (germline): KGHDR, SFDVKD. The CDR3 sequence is CATSDLKGATYEQYF. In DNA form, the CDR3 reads TGTGCCACCAGTGATTTGAAGGGGGCCACCTACGAGCAGTACTTC.

The CDR3 sequence is CSVGGQNYEQYF. The CDR3 DNA is TGCAGCGTTGGGGGACAGAACTACGAGCAGTACTTC. V gene TRBV29-1 combines with J gene TRBJ2-7; 7 bases agree with TRBD1. The V gene end was trimmed by 4 bases and the J gene end by 3 bases; junction bases not matched to a gene: 3. Germline CDR1 SQVTM, CDR2 ANQGSEA. The CDR3 has 12 residues.

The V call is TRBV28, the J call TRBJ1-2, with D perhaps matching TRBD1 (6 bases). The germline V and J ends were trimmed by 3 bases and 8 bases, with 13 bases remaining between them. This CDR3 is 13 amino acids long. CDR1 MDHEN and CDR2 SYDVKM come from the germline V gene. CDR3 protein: CASSFQGTYGYTF. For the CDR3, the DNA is TGTGCCAGCAGTTTTCAGGGGACCTACGGCTACACCTTC.

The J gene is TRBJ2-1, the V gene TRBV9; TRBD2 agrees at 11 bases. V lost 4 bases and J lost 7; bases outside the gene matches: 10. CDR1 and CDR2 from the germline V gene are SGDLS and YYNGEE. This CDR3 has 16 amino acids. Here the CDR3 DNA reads TGTGCCAGCAGCTCCCGGACTAGCGGGTTTTGGAATGAGCAGTTCTTC. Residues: CASSSRTSGFWNEQFF.

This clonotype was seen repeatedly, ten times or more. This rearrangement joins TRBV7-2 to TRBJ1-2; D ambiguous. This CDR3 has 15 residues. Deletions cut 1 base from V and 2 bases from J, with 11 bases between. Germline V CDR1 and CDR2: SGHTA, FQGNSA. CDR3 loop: CASSLVRSLNYGYTF. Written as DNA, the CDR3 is TGTGCCAGCAGCTTAGTCCGTTCCTTAAACTATGGCTACACCTTC.